These T cell receptor beta chains were read from a single sample in a study of neurological immune-mediated disorders. TCRdb analysed the 5' RACE reads with MiXCR anew, one entry per CDR3 protein. The sample shows some 68,000 distinct CDR3 sequences, roughly 15% of them seen only once. Input material: PBMCs. The origin of the receptors is a female donor with HTLV-1-associated myelopathy (HAM/TSP). The CDR3 runs from the conserved cysteine through the conserved F or W. A D gene is named only where the DNA matches it firmly. Only part of the rows carry a size: once, few, many, or a class if the clone is expanded.

J gene | CDR3 length | clone size | D gene | V gene | CDR3 protein | CDR3 DNA
TRBJ2-5 | 14 | many | NA | TRBV20-1 | CSARLGGAKETQYF | TGCAGTGCTAGACTTGGCGGGGCAAAAGAGACCCAGTACTTC
TRBJ2-1 | 18 | NA | NA | TRBV4-2 | CASSQEAPPGRSYNEQFF | TGTGCCAGCAGCCAAGAGGCCCCCCCAGGGAGGTCCTACAATGAGCAGTTCTTC
TRBJ2-7 | 13 | many | NA | TRBV11-2 | CASSLESSGGQYF | TGTGCCAGCAGCTTAGAGTCCTCTGGTGGGCAGTACTTC
TRBJ2-7 | 14 | many | NA | TRBV11-2 | CASSLAGGINEQYF | TGTGCCAGCAGCTTAGCGGGGGGCATAAACGAGCAGTACTTC
TRBJ2-3 | 17 | many | TRBD2 | TRBV7-9 | CASSQGTRGGPADTQYF | TGTGCCAGCAGCCAGGGGACGCGGGGGGGCCCAGCAGATACGCAGTATTTT
TRBJ2-1 | 15 | many | NA | TRBV27 | CASSFQQGYYNEQFF | TGTGCCAGCAGTTTTCAACAGGGTTACTACAATGAGCAGTTCTTC
TRBJ2-7 | 12 | many | NA | TRBV20-1 | CSASLSPYEQYF | TGCAGTGCTAGCCTTTCTCCCTACGAGCAGTACTTC
TRBJ2-5 | 17 | many | TRBD1 | TRBV10-3 | CAISEPGTGGLEETQYF | TGTGCCATCAGTGAGCCAGGGACAGGGGGCTTGGAAGAGACCCAGTACTTC
TRBJ2-3 | 17 | many | TRBD2 | TRBV5-4 | CASSLRRAGGPIDTQYF | TGTGCCAGCAGCTTGAGGCGAGCGGGGGGGCCGATAGATACGCAGTATTTT
TRBJ2-5 | 16 | many | NA | TRBV15 | CATSRVLVGGQETQYF | TGTGCTACCAGCAGAGTTCTGGTGGGGGGCCAAGAGACCCAGTACTTC